A selection of T cell receptor beta chains follows, all from one sample in a study of T cells expressing NK-cell markers. With the 5' RACE reads reprocessed, TCRdb shows one record per CDR3 protein and no DNA. Found here are about 370,000 distinct CDR3 sequences; the top ten clones hold around 10%. The source material was blood T cells: a sorted CD56 or NKG2C T cell subset, CD4+ or CD8+ T cells, or bulk PBMC T cells (not recorded which). The receptor source for this set is a woman aged 50 to 60 in good health. Both conserved end residues are part of each CDR3. The order of the fields is J gene, V gene, CDR3 protein.

>TRBJ2-1|TRBV20-1
CSASVGRAGDEQFF
>TRBJ2-1|TRBV15
CATSRTSGYNEQFF
>TRBJ2-1|TRBV29-1
CSVEPAPNEQFF
>TRBJ1-5|TRBV28
CASEKENQPQHF
>TRBJ2-5|TRBV4-1
CASSHGQFQETQYF
>TRBJ2-5|TRBV12-3/TRBV12-4
CASSWTTKETQYF
>TRBJ2-3|TRBV12-3/TRBV12-4
CAASTWTSAGFTQYF
>TRBJ2-7|TRBV29-1
CSVARRLAGTYYEQYF
>TRBJ2-1|TRBV20-1
CSVIARNNEQFF
>TRBJ2-1|TRBV5-1
CASRLRTGGFNEQFF
>TRBJ2-3|TRBV12-3/TRBV12-4
CASNWRINTDTQYF
>TRBJ2-5|TRBV4-1
CASSPGPWETQYF
>TRBJ2-7|TRBV5-1
CASSGIAGATYEQYF
>TRBJ2-7|TRBV12-3/TRBV12-4
CASSLHGTGFSEQYF
>TRBJ1-6|TRBV10-3
CAGSGTANSPLHF
>TRBJ1-3|TRBV3-1
CASSRFADGSSGNTIYF